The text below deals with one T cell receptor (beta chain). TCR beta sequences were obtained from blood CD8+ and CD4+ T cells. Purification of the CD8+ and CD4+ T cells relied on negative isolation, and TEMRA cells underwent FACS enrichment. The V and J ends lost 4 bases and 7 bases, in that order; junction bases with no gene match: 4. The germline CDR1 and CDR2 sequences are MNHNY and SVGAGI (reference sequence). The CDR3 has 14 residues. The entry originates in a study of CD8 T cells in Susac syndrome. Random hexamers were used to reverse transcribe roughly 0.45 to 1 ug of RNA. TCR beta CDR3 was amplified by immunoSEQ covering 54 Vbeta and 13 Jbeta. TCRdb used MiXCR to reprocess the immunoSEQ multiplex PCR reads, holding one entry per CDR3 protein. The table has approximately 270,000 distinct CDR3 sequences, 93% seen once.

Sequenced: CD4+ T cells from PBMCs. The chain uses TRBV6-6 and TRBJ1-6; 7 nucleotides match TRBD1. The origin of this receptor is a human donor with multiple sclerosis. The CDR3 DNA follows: TGTGCCAGCAGTTCGGGGACAGCCAATTCACCCCTCCACTTT. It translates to CASSSGTANSPLHF.